This T cell receptor (beta chain) emerged from a study of blood T cell repertoires in COVID-19. The overall study: Some COVID-19 samples were acute and others convalescent; all came from the United States, Italy and Spain. T cells, B-cell-depleted T cells, or PBMCs supplied cDNA or gDNA.

This clone has more than one count but fewer than ten. The CDR3 totals 12 residues. Germline CDR1 reads SQVTM; CDR2 reads ANQGSEA. V gave up 6 bases and J gave up 7 bases; unmatched junction bases: 8. Recruited during active infection, patients (from Seattle) were subsequently followed longitudinally. The data were produced by immunoSEQ multiplex PCR, yet TCRdb's version contains in-frame clones alone and is incomplete. The profile shows 250,000 to 300,000 clones, roughly 90% of them singletons. The chain links TRBV29-1 to TRBJ1-2; 7 bases agree with TRBD1. This TCR derives from a woman in her 30s with COVID-19, enrolled during active disease. Sample: peripheral blood. This CDR3 is CSVHGTEAGYTF. CDR3 sequence (DNA): TGCAGCGTCCATGGGACAGAGGCTGGCTACACCTTC.